This T cell receptor (beta chain) came from a study of cytomegalovirus exposure and HLA in healthy donors. This CDR3 contains 13 residues. Germline lookup yields CDR1 WNHNN and CDR2 SYGVQD (reference sequence). The germline V and J ends were trimmed by 6 bases and 2 bases, with 11 bases remaining between them. Primers for the PCR totalled 60 Vbeta and 13 Jbeta. Clones were read by immunoSEQ multiplex PCR, and TCRdb kept only the in-frame ones, dropping some. The sample consists of some 100,000 clones, roughly 79% of them appearing once. The rearrangement links TRBV10-1 to TRBJ2-7, with a weak D call TRBD1 (5 bases). The specimen sequenced was PBMCs. The sequence derives from a woman aged 30 to 39 in good health and CMV-seronegative. CDR3 region: CASSPGLTYEQYF. CDR3 nucleotides: TGCGCCAGCAGCCCAGGGCTGACCTACGAGCAGTACTTC.